This entry describes one T cell receptor beta chain. Its antigen is undetermined. Its ends do not fully match the called genes, so a read error is possible. The entry originates in a study of T cells in Graves' hyperthyroidism and ophthalmopathy. Findings and caveats of the study: Ophthalmopathy could be told apart from stable hyperthyroidism with a 13 V-J model. Peripheral blood also featured most of the thyroid clonotypes expanded above 0.001.

Clinical Activity Scores of at least 3, NOSPECS grades of at least 4 and durations under 3 months characterized ophthalmopathy patients. Amplified TCR beta CDR3 regions derived from RNA transcripts. The primer set for the first-round RT-PCR of the TCR CDR3 was HTBI. TCRdb reprocessed the multiplex PCR reads with MiXCR, giving one entry per CDR3 protein. The profile shows a few hundred thousand distinct CDR3 sequences, approximately 16% of them singletons. The germline V gene has CDR1 DFQATT and CDR2 SNEGSKA (reference sequence). The CDR3 is 18 residues long. Sequenced sample: blood. The clonotype was recovered from a woman between 40 and 55 years old with Graves' ophthalmopathy. The chain joins TRBV20-1 to TRBJ2-1, with D possibly TRBD1 on 8 matching bases. CDR3 nucleotide sequence: TGCAGTGCTAGTGGTCCCTCAGGGGGCTTCGGGCGGGAGAATGAGCAGCTCTTC. Translating it yields CSASGPSGGFGRENEQLF.